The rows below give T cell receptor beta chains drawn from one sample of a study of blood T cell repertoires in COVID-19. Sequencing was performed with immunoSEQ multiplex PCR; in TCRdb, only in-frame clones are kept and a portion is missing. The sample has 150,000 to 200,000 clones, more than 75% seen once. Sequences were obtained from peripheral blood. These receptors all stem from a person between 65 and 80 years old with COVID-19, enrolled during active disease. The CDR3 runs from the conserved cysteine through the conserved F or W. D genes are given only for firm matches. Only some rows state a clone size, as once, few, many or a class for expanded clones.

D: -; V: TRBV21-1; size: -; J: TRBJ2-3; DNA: TGTGCCAGCAGCACCGAGGGAACGGACAGGGGGAATACGCAGTATTTT; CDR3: CASSTEGTDRGNTQYF
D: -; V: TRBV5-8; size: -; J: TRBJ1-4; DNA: TGTGCCAGCAGCTTGGGTAGGCAGGCACCTGAAAAACTGTTTTTT; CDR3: CASSLGRQAPEKLFF
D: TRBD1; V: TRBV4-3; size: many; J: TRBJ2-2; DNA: TGCGCCAGCAGCTTGGGACAGGGAGACGTCGGGGAGCTGTTTTTT; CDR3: CASSLGQGDVGELFF
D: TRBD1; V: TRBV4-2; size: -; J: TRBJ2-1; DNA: TGTGCCAGCAGCCAAGCCATAGGGGGCGGGTTTGAGCAGTTCTTC; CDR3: CASSQAIGGGFEQFF
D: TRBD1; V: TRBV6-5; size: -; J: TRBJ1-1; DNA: TGTGCCAGCAGTATAAAACAGGGGGCCACTGAAGCTTTCTTT; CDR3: CASSIKQGATEAFF
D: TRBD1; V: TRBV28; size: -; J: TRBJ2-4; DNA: TGTGCCAGCAGTAGATCTCGGACAGGGGGCACGCCCAAAAACATTCAGTACTTC; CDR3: CASSRSRTGGTPKNIQYF
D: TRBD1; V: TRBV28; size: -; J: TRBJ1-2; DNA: TGTGCCAGCTCACAGGGGGCGCCGCGCGGCTACACCTTC; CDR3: CASSQGAPRGYTF
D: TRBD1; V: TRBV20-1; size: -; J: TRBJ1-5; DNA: TGCAGTGCTAGTGTTGGGACAGGGGGTCAGCCCCAGCATTTT; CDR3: CSASVGTGGQPQHF
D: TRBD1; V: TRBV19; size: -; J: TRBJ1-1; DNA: TGTGCCAGTAGTTTACGACAGGGGATGAACACTGAAGCTTTCTTT; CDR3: CASSLRQGMNTEAFF
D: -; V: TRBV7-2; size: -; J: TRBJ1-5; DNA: TGTGCCAGCAGCTTAGCCCCAGGGGCGGGTCAGCCCCAGCATTTT; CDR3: CASSLAPGAGQPQHF
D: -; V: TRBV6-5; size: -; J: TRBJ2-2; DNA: TGTGCCAGCAGTTACTCGTACGGGGAGCTGTTTTTT; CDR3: CASSYSYGELFF
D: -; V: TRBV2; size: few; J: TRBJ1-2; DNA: TGTGCCAGCAGGGCAGGTCTCTATGGCTACACCTTC; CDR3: CASRAGLYGYTF
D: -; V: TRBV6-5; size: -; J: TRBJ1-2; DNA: TGTGCCAGCAGTTACGAGGCAGGGTGGGCCTATGGCTACACCTTC; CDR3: CASSYEAGWAYGYTF
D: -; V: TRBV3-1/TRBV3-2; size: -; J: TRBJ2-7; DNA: TGTGCCAGCAGTGTTAGACTTGGACAACCCTACGAGCAGTACTTC; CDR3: CASSVRLGQPYEQYF
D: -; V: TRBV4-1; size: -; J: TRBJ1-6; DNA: TGCGCCAGCAGCCCAGAGGGTCGGGGAGGTTCACCCCTCCACTTT; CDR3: CASSPEGRGGSPLHF
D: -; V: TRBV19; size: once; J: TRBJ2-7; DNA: TGTGCCAGTAGTAGCGGGACAGCCTACGAGCAGTACTTC; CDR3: CASSSGTAYEQYF
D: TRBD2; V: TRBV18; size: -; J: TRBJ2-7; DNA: TGTGCCAGCTCACCAGGGACTAGCGGGAGAGGTCCGTACGAGCAGTACTTC; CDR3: CASSPGTSGRGPYEQYF
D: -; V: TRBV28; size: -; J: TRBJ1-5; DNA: TGTGCCAGCAGCTTAGTGCCGCCTGGGCGCAATCAGCCCCAGCATTTT; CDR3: CASSLVPPGRNQPQHF
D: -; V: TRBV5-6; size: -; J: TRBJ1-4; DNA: TGTGCCAGCAGCTTCGGTCGACTTGGCAATGAAAAACTGTTTTTT; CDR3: CASSFGRLGNEKLFF
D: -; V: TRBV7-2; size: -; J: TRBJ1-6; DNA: TGTGCCAGCAGCTTGGACTTTGGCTCCTATAATTCACCCCTCCACTTT; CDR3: CASSLDFGSYNSPLHF
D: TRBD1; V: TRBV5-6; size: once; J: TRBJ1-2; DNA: TGTGCCAGCAGCTTGGGGACAGGGGGCTATGGCTACACCTTC; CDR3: CASSLGTGGYGYTF
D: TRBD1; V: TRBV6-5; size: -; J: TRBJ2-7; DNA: TGTGCCAGCAGTACCACAGGGGCCTCCTACGAGCAGTACTTC; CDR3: CASSTTGASYEQYF
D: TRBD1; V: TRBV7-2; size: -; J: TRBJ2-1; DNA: TGTGCCAGCAGCTTAGCTCCGGGACAGGGCAACAATGAGCAGTTCTTC; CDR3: CASSLAPGQGNNEQFF
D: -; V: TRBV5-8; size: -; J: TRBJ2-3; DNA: TGTGCCAGCAGCTATGTCCGGACTCCAAGCACAGATACGCAGTATTTT; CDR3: CASSYVRTPSTDTQYF
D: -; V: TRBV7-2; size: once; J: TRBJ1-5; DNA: TGTGCCAGCAGCTACCTAGGGGGGGGCAATCAGCCCCAGCATTTT; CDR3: CASSYLGGGNQPQHF
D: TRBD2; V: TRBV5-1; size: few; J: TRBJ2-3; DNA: TGCGCCAGCAGCTTGGCCCTAGCGGGAGGAGATACGCAGTATTTT; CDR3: CASSLALAGGDTQYF
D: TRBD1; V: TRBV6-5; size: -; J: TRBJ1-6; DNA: TGTGCCAGCAGTCGACAGGGCCCGGGGTCACCCCTCCACTTT; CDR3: CASSRQGPGSPLHF